This T cell receptor beta chain was sequenced during a study of glioma-infiltrating T cells after dendritic cell vaccination. Produced via immunoSEQ multiplex PCR; TCRdb's table is partial and in-frame only. This sample has roughly 100,000 clones; 75% to 90% occur once, and the top ten carry approximately 6.6%. Trimming took off 0 bases at V and 8 bases at J, with 6 bases between the two ends. This CDR3 is 13 amino acids long. The germline CDR1 and CDR2 sequences are SGHRS and YFSETQ. Noted time point: after dendritic cell vaccination, including at tumor progression/relapse. Material: blood, obtained after dendritic cell vaccination. This sequence originates from a human donor with glioblastoma. The V gene is TRBV5-1, the J gene TRBJ1-6; D gene unclear. In nucleotides, the CDR3 is TGCGCCAGCAGCTTGGAGGGAGATTCACCCCTCCACTTT. Translated, it gives CASSLEGDSPLHF.